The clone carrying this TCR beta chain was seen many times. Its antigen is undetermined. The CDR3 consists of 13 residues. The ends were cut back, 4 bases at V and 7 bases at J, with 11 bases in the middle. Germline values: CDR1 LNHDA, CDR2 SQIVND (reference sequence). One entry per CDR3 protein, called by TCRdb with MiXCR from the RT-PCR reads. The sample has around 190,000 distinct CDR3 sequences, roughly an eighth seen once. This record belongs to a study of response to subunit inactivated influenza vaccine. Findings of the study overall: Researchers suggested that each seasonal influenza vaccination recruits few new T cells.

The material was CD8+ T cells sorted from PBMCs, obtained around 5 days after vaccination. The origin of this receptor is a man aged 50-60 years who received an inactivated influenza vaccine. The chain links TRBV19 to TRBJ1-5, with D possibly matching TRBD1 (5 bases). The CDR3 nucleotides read TGTGCCAGTAGTAAGACAGTTTGGCAGCCCCAGCATTTT. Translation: CASSKTVWQPQHF.